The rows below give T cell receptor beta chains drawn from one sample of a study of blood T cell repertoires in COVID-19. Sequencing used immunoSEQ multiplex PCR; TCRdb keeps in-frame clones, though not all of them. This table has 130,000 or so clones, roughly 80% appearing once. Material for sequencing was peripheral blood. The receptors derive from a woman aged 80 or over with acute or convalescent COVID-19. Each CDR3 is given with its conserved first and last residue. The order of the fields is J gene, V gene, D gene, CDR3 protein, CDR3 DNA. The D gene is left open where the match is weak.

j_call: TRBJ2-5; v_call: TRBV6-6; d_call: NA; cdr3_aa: CASSYGRGVLQETQYF; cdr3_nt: TGTGCCAGCAGTTACGGCAGGGGGGTGCTCCAAGAGACCCAGTACTTC
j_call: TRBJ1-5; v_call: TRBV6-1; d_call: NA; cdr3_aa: CASSGAGGNINQPQHF; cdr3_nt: TGTGCCAGCAGTGGGGCAGGCGGGAACATCAATCAGCCCCAGCATTTT
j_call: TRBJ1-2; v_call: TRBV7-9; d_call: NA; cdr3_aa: CASSLALGVTDGGYTF; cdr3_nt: TGTGCCAGCAGCTTAGCTTTAGGGGTCACGGACGGTGGCTACACCTTC
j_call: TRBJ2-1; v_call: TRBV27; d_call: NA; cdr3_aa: CASSLSGSSNEQFF; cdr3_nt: TGTGCCAGCAGTTTATCTGGCAGTTCCAATGAGCAGTTCTTC
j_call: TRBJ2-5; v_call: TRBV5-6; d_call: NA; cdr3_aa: CASSFRDPTTETQYF; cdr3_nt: TGTGCCAGCAGCTTCCGGGATCCTACTACGGAGACCCAGTACTTC
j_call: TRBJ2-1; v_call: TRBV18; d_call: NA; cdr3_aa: CASSLVKNYYNEQFF; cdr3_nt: TGTGCCAGCTCCCTAGTGAAGAACTACTACAATGAGCAGTTCTTC
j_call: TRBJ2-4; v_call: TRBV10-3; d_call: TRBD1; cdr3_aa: CATGGQGAKNIQYF; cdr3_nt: TGTGCCACCGGGGGACAGGGGGCCAAAAACATTCAGTACTTC
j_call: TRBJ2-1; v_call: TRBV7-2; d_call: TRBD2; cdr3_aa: CASSWGLAGYNEQFF; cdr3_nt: TGTGCCAGCAGCTGGGGACTAGCGGGGTACAATGAGCAGTTCTTC
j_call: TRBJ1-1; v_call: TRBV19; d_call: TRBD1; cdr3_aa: CASSTMGQGATEAFF; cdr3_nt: TGTGCCAGTAGTACAATGGGACAGGGAGCGACTGAAGCTTTCTTT
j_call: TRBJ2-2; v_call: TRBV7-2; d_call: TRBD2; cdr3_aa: CASSSAGGLLPGELFF; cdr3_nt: TGTGCCAGCAGCTCAGCGGGGGGGCTTCTCCCCGGGGAGCTGTTTTTT
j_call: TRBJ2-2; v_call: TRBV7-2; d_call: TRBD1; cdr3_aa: CASSLVSGGAFTGELFF; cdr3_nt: TGTGCCAGCAGCTTAGTCTCAGGGGGCGCTTTTACCGGGGAGCTGTTTTTT
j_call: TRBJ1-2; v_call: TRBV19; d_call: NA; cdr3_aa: CASSIDSAAFHTF; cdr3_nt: TGTGCCAGTAGTATAGATTCGGCGGCTTTTCACACCTTC
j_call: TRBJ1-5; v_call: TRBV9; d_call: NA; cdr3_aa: CASSVGGVQPQHF; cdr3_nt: TGTGCCAGCAGCGTGGGAGGGGTTCAGCCCCAGCATTTT